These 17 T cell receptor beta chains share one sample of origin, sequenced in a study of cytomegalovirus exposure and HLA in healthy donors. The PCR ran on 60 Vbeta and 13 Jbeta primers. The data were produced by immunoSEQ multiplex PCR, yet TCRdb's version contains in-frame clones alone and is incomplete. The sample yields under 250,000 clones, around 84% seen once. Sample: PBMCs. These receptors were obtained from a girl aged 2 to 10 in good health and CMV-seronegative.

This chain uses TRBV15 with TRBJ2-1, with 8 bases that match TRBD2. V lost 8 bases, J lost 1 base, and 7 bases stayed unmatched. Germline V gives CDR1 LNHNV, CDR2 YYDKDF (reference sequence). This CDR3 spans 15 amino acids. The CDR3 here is CATSRAGGSYNEQFF. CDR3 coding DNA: TGTGCCACCTCACGGGCGGGGGGTTCCTACAATGAGCAGTTCTTC.

The CDR3 region has the DNA TGCGCCAGCAGCAAGCGGACAGGGAACACTGAAGCTTTCTTT. Its translation: CASSKRTGNTEAFF. J is TRBJ1-1 and V is TRBV5-1, with TRBD1 matching over 7 bases. With 4 bases clipped from V and 1 base from J, the junction kept 4 bases outside the gene matches. Germline V gives CDR1 SGHRS, CDR2 YFSETQ. The CDR3 runs to 14 residues.

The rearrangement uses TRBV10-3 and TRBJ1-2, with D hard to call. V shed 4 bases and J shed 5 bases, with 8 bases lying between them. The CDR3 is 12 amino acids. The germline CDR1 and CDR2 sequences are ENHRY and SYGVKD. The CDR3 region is CAISGSGYGYTF. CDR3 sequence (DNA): TGTGCCATCAGTGGGTCCGGGTATGGCTACACCTTC.

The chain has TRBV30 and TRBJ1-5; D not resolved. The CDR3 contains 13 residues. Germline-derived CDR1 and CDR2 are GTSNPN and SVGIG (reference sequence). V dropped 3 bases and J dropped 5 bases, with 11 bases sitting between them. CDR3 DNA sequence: TGTGCCTGGAGCGGCCGAGGAGATCAGCCCCAGCATTTT. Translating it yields CAWSGRGDQPQHF.

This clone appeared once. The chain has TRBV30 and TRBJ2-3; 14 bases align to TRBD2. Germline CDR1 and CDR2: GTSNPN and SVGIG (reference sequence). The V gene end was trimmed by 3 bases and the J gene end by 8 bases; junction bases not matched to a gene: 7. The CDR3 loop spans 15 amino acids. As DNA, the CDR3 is TGTGCCTGGAGCCGAAGACTAGCGGGGGGGGCTACGCAGTATTTT. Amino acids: CAWSRRLAGGATQYF.

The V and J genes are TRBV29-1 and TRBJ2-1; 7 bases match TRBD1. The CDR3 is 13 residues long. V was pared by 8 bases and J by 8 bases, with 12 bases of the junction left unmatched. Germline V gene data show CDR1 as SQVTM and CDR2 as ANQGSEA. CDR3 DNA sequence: TGCAGCCTAGGTATGAGACAGGGACATGAGCAGTTCTTC. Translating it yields CSLGMRQGHEQFF.

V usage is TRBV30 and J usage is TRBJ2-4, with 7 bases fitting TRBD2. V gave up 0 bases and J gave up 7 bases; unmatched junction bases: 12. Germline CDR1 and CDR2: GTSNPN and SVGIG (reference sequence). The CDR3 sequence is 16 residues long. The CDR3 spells CAWSVVGWREWNIQYF. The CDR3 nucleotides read TGTGCCTGGAGTGTAGTCGGCTGGCGGGAGTGGAACATTCAGTACTTC. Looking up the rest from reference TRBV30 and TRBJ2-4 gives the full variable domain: SQTIHQWPATLVQPVGSPLSLECTVEGTSNPNLYWYRQAAGRGLQLLFYSVGIGQISSEVPQNLSASRPQDRQFILSSKKLLLSDSGFYLCAWSVVGWREWNIQYFGAGTRLSVL.

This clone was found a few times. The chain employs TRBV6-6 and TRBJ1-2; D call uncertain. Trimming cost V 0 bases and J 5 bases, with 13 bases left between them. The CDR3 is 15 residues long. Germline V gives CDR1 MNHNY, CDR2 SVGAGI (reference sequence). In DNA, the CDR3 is TGTGCCAGCAGTTACTCGATTTGGCAGGTATATGGCTACACCTTC. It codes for CASSYSIWQVYGYTF.

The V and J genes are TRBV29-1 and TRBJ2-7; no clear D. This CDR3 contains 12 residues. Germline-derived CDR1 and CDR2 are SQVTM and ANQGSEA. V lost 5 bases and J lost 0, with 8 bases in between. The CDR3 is CSVLGSSYEQYF. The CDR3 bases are TGCAGCGTTCTTGGCAGCTCCTACGAGCAGTACTTC.

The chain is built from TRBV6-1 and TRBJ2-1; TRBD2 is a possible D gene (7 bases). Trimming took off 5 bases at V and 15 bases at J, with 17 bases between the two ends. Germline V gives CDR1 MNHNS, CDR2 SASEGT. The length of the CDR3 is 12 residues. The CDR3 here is CASSTREGGLFF. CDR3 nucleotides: TGTGCCAGCAGTACTAGAGAGGGGGGGCTGTTCTTC.

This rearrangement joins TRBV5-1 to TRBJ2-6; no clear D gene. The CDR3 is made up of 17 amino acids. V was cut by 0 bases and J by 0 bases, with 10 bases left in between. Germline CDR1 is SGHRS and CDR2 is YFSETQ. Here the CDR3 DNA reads TGCGCCAGCAGCTTGGAACAGAGCACCTCTGGGGCCAACGTCCTGACTTTC. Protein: CASSLEQSTSGANVLTF.

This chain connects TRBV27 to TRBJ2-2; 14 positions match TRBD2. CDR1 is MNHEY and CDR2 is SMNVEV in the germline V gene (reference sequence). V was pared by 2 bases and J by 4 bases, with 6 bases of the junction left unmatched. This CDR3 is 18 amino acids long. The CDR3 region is CASSLATTSGRATGELFF. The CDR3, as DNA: TGTGCCAGCAGTTTAGCCACGACTAGCGGGAGGGCCACCGGGGAGCTGTTTTTT.

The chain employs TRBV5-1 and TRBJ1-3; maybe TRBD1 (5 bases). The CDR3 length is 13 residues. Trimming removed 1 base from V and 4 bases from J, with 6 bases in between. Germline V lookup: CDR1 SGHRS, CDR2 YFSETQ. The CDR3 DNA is TGCGCCAGCAGCTTGTACAGGGGAAACACCATATATTTT. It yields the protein CASSLYRGNTIYF.

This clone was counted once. The CDR3 DNA sequence: TGTGCCAGCATCATTCGGTCTGGTGGCACTGAAGCTTTCTTT. This codes for CASIIRSGGTEAFF. The gene calls are TRBV19 and TRBJ1-1, with unresolved D. CDR3 length: 14 residues. Trimming removed 9 bases at V and 4 bases at J, with 18 bases between. Germline assignment: CDR1 LNHDA and CDR2 SQIVND (reference sequence).

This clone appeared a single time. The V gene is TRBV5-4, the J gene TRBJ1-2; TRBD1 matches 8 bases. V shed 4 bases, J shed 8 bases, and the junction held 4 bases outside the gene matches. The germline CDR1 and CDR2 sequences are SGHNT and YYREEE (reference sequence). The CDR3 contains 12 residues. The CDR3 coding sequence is TGTGCCAGCAGCCAGGGGGCGGGGGGCTACACCTTC. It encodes CASSQGAGGYTF.

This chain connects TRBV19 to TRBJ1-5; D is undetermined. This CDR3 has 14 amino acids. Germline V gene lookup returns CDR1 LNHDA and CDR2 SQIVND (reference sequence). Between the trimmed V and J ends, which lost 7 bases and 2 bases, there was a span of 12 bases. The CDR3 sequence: CASNRGKGNQPQHF. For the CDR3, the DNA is TGTGCCAGTAATCGGGGTAAGGGCAATCAGCCCCAGCATTTT.

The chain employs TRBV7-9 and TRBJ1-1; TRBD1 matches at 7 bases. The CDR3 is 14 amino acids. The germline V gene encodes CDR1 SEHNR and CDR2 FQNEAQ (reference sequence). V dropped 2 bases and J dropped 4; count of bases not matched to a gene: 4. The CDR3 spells CASSLTGVGTEAFF. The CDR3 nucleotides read TGTGCCAGCAGCTTAACAGGGGTTGGCACTGAAGCTTTCTTT. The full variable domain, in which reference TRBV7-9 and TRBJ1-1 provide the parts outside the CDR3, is DTGVSQNPRHKITKRGQNVTFRCDPISEHNRLYWYRQTLGQGPEFLTYFQNEAQLEKSRLLSDRFSAERPKGSFSTLEIQRTEQGDSAMYLCASSLTGVGTEAFFGQGTRLTVV.